The 29 T cell receptor beta chains reported below all come from one sample, sequenced in a study of cytomegalovirus exposure and HLA in healthy donors. A multiplex PCR was run with 60 Vbeta primers and 13 Jbeta primers. Profiled with immunoSEQ multiplex PCR; TCRdb holds only in-frame clones, not every one. The sample lists 100,000 to 120,000 clones, roughly four fifths occurring once. Material: PBMCs. Every receptor here comes from a woman aged 25-40 years in good health and CMV-seronegative.

The chain joins TRBV7-2 to TRBJ1-5; no reliable D call. CDR1 is SGHTA, CDR2 FQGNSA, per germline. V shed 4 bases and J shed 2 bases, with 9 bases lying between them. The CDR3 has 14 amino acids. The CDR3 is CASSSILRNQPQHF. For the CDR3, the DNA is TGTGCCAGCAGCTCCATACTACGCAATCAGCCCCAGCATTTT.

The chain is built from TRBV9 and TRBJ2-2; TRBD1 matches at 8 bases. The V gene's germline CDR1 is SGDLS and CDR2 YYNGEE. The CDR3 is 15 amino acids. The J segment lost 4 bases and the V segment lost 0 bases, leaving 2 bases of the junction unmatched. The CDR3 loop is CASSVGQGSTGELFF. The DNA for the CDR3 is TGTGCCAGCAGCGTAGGACAGGGGAGCACCGGGGAGCTGTTTTTT. The complete variable domain, with remaining parts taken from reference TRBV9 and TRBJ2-2, reads DSGVTQTPKHLITATGQRVTLRCSPRSGDLSVYWYQQSLDQGLQFLIQYYNGEERAKGNILERFSAQQFPDLHSELNLSSLELGDSALYFCASSVGQGSTGELFFGEGSRLTVL.

V is TRBV4-3 and J is TRBJ2-3; 7 nucleotides align to TRBD2. The CDR3 contains 16 residues. V was clipped by 4 bases and J by 5 bases; unmatched bases: 12. The germline V gene has CDR1 LGHNA and CDR2 YSLEER. The CDR3: CASSLIHSAGVDTQYF. The CDR3 coding sequence is TGCGCCAGCAGCCTGATACACAGCGCGGGAGTAGATACGCAGTATTTT.

This rearrangement joins TRBV28 to TRBJ1-5; no definite D call. Trimming stripped 5 bases from V and 2 bases from J, with 16 bases between. CDR1 is MDHEN, CDR2 SYDVKM, per germline. This CDR3 is 16 amino acids long. CDR3 residues: CASSHTTGVGNQPQHF. CDR3 nucleotide sequence: TGTGCCAGCAGTCACACGACGGGTGTAGGCAATCAGCCCCAGCATTTT.

The chain is built from TRBV7-2 and TRBJ1-1, with D unclear. V lost 3 bases, J lost 4 bases, and 12 bases lay in between. The CDR3 loop spans 14 amino acids. CDR1 is SGHTA, CDR2 FQGNSA, per germline. The DNA of the CDR3 is TGTGCCAGCAGCTTTTGGGATACTAGCACTGAAGCTTTCTTT. Residues: CASSFWDTSTEAFF.

The sample holds a few counts of this clone. The chain carries TRBV28 and TRBJ2-7, with a possible D match to TRBD1 (5 bases). The germline V gene encodes CDR1 MDHEN and CDR2 SYDVKM. This CDR3 spans 12 amino acids. Trimming took 6 bases from V and 3 from J, leaving 9 bases between them. The CDR3 coding sequence is TGTGCCAGCAGGAAAGGGGTCTACGAGCAGTACTTC. This gives the protein CASRKGVYEQYF.

The chain carries TRBV4-1 and TRBJ1-5; 9 bases map to TRBD1. The germline V gene encodes CDR1 MGHRA and CDR2 YSYEKL. Losses at the gene ends were 3 bases for V and 3 bases for J; bases not matched to a gene: 9. This CDR3 comprises 17 residues. CDR3 amino acids: CASSQGGQGPLNQPQHF. The DNA for the CDR3 is TGCGCCAGCAGCCAGGGCGGACAGGGGCCCCTCAATCAGCCCCAGCATTTT.

V is TRBV4-3 and J is TRBJ2-5; perhaps TRBD1 as D (5 bases). Germline lookup yields CDR1 LGHNA and CDR2 YSLEER. Trimming took off 1 base at V and 3 bases at J, with 12 bases between the two ends. CDR3 length equals 15 residues. CDR3 in amino acids: CASSQAGAEEETQYF. The DNA of the CDR3 is TGCGCCAGCAGCCAAGCTGGGGCAGAGGAAGAGACCCAGTACTTC.

The V and J genes are TRBV14 and TRBJ2-1; 9 bases are a match to TRBD1. CDR3 length: 16 amino acids. Germline CDR1 reads SGHDN; CDR2 reads FVKESK. The trim removed 3 bases at V and 7 bases at J, leaving 10 bases unmatched. The CDR3 region is CASSQAGTGLVNEQFF. In DNA, the CDR3 is TGTGCCAGCAGCCAGGCCGGGACAGGGCTGGTAAATGAGCAGTTCTTC. The full variable domain, with the rest looked up from reference TRBV14 and TRBJ2-1, is EAGVTQFPSHSVIEKGQTVTLRCDPISGHDNLYWYRRVMGKEIKFLLHFVKESKQDESGMPNNRFLAERTGGTYSTLKVQPAELEDSGVYFCASSQAGTGLVNEQFFGPGTRLTVL.

This chain uses TRBV29-1 with TRBJ1-2; D is unresolved. Germline values: CDR1 SQVTM, CDR2 ANQGSEA. Trimming left V 7 bases short and J 2 bases short, with 8 bases between. The CDR3 sequence is 11 residues long. DNA for the CDR3: TGCAGCGCGACGGAGAACTATGGCTACACCTTC. Translation gives CSATENYGYTF.

The chain combines TRBV28 with TRBJ2-7; 7 bases fit TRBD2. The CDR3 totals 14 residues. Looked up from germline, CDR1 is MDHEN and CDR2 is SYDVKM. With V trimmed by 6 bases and J by 5 bases, 10 bases remained unmatched. DNA of the CDR3: TGTGCCAGCAGGGGGATCCTAGCGGAGAACGAGCAGTACTTC. This sequence encodes CASRGILAENEQYF.

This clone was seen only a few times. The chain carries TRBV11-2 and TRBJ2-5; TRBD2 aligns across 12 bases. After removal of 3 bases from V and 4 bases from J, the junction contained 9 bases not matched to a gene. The CDR3 spans 17 residues. Germline V gene sequence: CDR1 SGHAT, CDR2 FQNNGV. Here the CDR3 DNA reads TGTGCCAGCAGCTTGACCGCTAGCGGGAGGGCCCGAGAGACCCAGTACTTC. It codes for CASSLTASGRARETQYF.

The chain recombines TRBV28 with TRBJ2-1; TRBD2 matches 11 bases. CDR1 MDHEN and CDR2 SYDVKM come from the germline V gene. The V gene end was trimmed by 2 bases and the J gene end by 6 bases; junction bases not matched to a gene: 0. The CDR3 sequence is 14 residues long. In DNA form, the CDR3 reads TGTGCCAGCAGTTTACTAGCGGGAGGCAATGAGCAGTTCTTC. It translates to CASSLLAGGNEQFF.

This clone was recorded only once. V and J are TRBV30 and TRBJ2-2, with D perhaps matching TRBD1 (5 bases). The CDR3 runs to 15 residues. V gave up 4 bases and J gave up 0 bases, with 12 bases separating them. Germline V gene data show CDR1 as GTSNPN and CDR2 as SVGIG (reference sequence). The CDR3 DNA reads as TGTGCCTGGATGGGGAAAGGGGCGAACACCGGGGAGCTGTTTTTT. Amino acids: CAWMGKGANTGELFF.

This sequence joins TRBV7-9 and TRBJ2-1; TRBD2 matches 14 bases. The CDR3 is made up of 15 amino acids. V was clipped by 8 bases and J by 6 bases; unmatched bases: 6. Germline V lookup: CDR1 SEHNR, CDR2 FQNEAQ (reference sequence). The CDR3 DNA follows: TGTGCCAGCCCTTCGACTAGCGGGAGGGCCAATGAGCAGTTCTTC. It codes for CASPSTSGRANEQFF.

This clone was counted only a few times. The chain employs TRBV5-1 and TRBJ2-5; 8 bases are shared with TRBD1. The CDR3 loop spans 17 amino acids. Looked up from germline, CDR1 is SGHRS and CDR2 is YFSETQ. V lost 0 bases, J lost 4 bases, and 11 bases stayed unmatched. In nucleotides, the CDR3 is TGCGCCAGCAGCTTGGGGACAGGGTCAGGGGTACGAGAGACCCAGTACTTC. Its protein is CASSLGTGSGVRETQYF.

The chain has TRBV27 and TRBJ2-2; D not certain. The ends were cut back, 6 bases at V and 5 bases at J, with 4 bases in the middle. Germline CDR1 is MNHEY and CDR2 is SMNVEV (reference sequence). CDR3 length: 11 amino acids. CDR3 residues: CASRLTGELFF. The CDR3 DNA reads as TGTGCCAGCAGGCTAACCGGGGAGCTGTTTTTT.

V is TRBV27 and J is TRBJ1-2; TRBD1 matches 7 bases. Germline lookup yields CDR1 MNHEY and CDR2 SMNVEV (reference sequence). This CDR3 comprises 15 residues. The ends lost 6 bases at V and 6 bases at J; junction bases unmatched: 13. CDR3 coding DNA: TGTGCCAGCAGGGATCCGGGACAGAGGGGTGATGGCTACACCTTC. Its translation is CASRDPGQRGDGYTF.

The DNA for the CDR3 is TGCAGCGTTGTACCCGGACAGAACACCGGGGAGCTGTTTTTT. Translating gives CSVVPGQNTGELFF. The chain recombines TRBV29-1 with TRBJ2-2; tentative D call: TRBD1 (5 bases). Between the trimmed V and J ends, which lost 4 bases and 1 base, there was a span of 10 bases. The germline gives CDR1 SQVTM, CDR2 ANQGSEA. The CDR3 is 14 residues long.

This chain joins TRBV5-1 and TRBJ1-1; no definite D call. CDR3 length equals 14 residues. Trimming removed 0 bases at V and 2 bases at J, with 8 bases between. The germline V gene has CDR1 SGHRS and CDR2 YFSETQ. The CDR3 DNA is TGCGCCAGCAGCTTGGACCAGACTAACACTGAAGCTTTCTTT. Its translation is CASSLDQTNTEAFF.

This clone was counted a single time. In DNA, the CDR3 is TGTGCCAGCTCACCAAGGACAGGGGATGGCAATGAGCAGTTCTTC. The encoded protein is CASSPRTGDGNEQFF. The chain is built from TRBV18 and TRBJ2-1; 9 bases align to TRBD1. Germline lookup yields CDR1 KGHSH and CDR2 LQKENI. V was clipped by 2 bases and J by 6 bases; unmatched bases: 5. The CDR3 loop spans 15 amino acids.

V usage is TRBV13 and J usage is TRBJ1-1; 7 bases are a match to TRBD1. The germline V gene has CDR1 PRHDT and CDR2 FYEKMQ (reference sequence). J was trimmed by 3 bases and V by 5 bases; bases with no gene match: 6. The CDR3 has 14 residues. CDR3 bases: TGTGCCAGCAGCGTGGGACAGACTTACACTGAAGCTTTCTTT. Its translation: CASSVGQTYTEAFF.

This rearrangement joins TRBV28 to TRBJ2-2; 9 nucleotides match TRBD2. V lost 2 bases and J lost 0; bases outside the gene matches: 1. CDR3 length: 16 residues. Germline V CDR1 and CDR2: MDHEN, SYDVKM. The CDR3 DNA follows: TGTGCCAGCAGTTTAGCGGGAGGGCCGAACACCGGGGAGCTGTTTTTT. It is translated as CASSLAGGPNTGELFF. The whole variable domain, remainder taken from reference TRBV28 and TRBJ2-2, is DVKVTQSSRYLVKRTGEKVFLECVQDMDHENMFWYRQDPGLGLRLIYFSYDVKMKEKGDIPEGYSVSREKKERFSLILESASTNQTSMYLCASSLAGGPNTGELFFGEGSRLTVL.

J is TRBJ1-1 and V is TRBV19, with a weak D call TRBD1 (5 bases). V lost 1 base to trimming and J lost 5 bases, with 14 bases between them. Germline CDR1 reads LNHDA; CDR2 reads SQIVND (reference sequence). This CDR3 is built from 15 residues. CDR3 sequence reads: CASSIGRGGRTEAFF. The CDR3 DNA sequence: TGTGCCAGTAGTATAGGGCGCGGGGGGAGAACTGAAGCTTTCTTT. Full variable domain (remainder filled in from reference TRBV19 and TRBJ1-1): DGGITQSPKYLFRKEGQNVTLSCEQNLNHDAMYWYRQDPGQGLRLIYYSQIVNDFQKGDIAEGYSVSREKKESFPLTVTSAQKNPTAFYLCASSIGRGGRTEAFFGQGTRLTVV.

V gene TRBV18 combines with J gene TRBJ2-3; a possible D gene is TRBD2 (5 bases). The CDR3 loop spans 15 amino acids. Germline-derived CDR1 and CDR2 are KGHSH and LQKENI. V was cut by 3 bases and J by 2 bases, with 12 bases left in between. The CDR3 reads CASSPGLGFTDTQYF. CDR3 nucleotides: TGTGCCAGCTCACCTGGACTGGGCTTCACAGATACGCAGTATTTT.

There are a few counts of this clone. The CDR3 DNA reads TGCGCCAGCAGCTTACGGGGGGCCGTCGAAGAGACCCAGTACTTC. Its protein is CASSLRGAVEETQYF. The chain uses TRBV5-1 and TRBJ2-5, with D possibly TRBD2 on 7 matching bases. Trimming pared 2 bases from V and 3 bases from J, leaving 14 bases between. The CDR3 runs to 15 residues. CDR1 SGHRS and CDR2 YFSETQ come from the germline V gene. The full variable domain, rest sourced from reference TRBV5-1 and TRBJ2-5, is KAGVTQTPRYLIKTRGQQVTLSCSPISGHRSVSWYQQTPGQGLQFLFEYFSETQRNKGNFPGRFSGRQFSNSRSEMNVSTLELGDSALYLCASSLRGAVEETQYFGPGTRLLVL.

The chain employs TRBV10-3 and TRBJ2-3; maybe TRBD1 (5 bases). In germline, CDR1 is ENHRY, CDR2 SYGVKD. The CDR3 is 14 residues long. V was trimmed by 4 bases and J by 1 base, leaving 9 bases between them. The CDR3: CAISGGKGTDTQYF. The CDR3 DNA sequence: TGTGCCATCAGTGGGGGCAAGGGCACAGATACGCAGTATTTT.

The chain links TRBV6-6 to TRBJ1-2; the D gene is possibly TRBD1 (5 bases). V lost 7 bases, J lost 4 bases, and 19 bases lay in between. Germline V CDR1 and CDR2: MNHNY, SVGAGI (reference sequence). The CDR3 runs 15 residues. The CDR3: CASIQAGGSGYGYTF. For the CDR3, the DNA is TGTGCCAGCATCCAAGCCGGGGGGTCTGGCTATGGCTACACCTTC.

The chain joins TRBV30 to TRBJ1-5; 7 bases agree with TRBD1. J was trimmed by 6 bases and V by 2 bases; bases with no gene match: 4. CDR1 GTSNPN and CDR2 SVGIG come from the germline V gene (reference sequence). The CDR3 length is 13 residues. In nucleotides, the CDR3 is TGTGCCTGGAGTAACACAGGGGCTCAGCCCCAGCATTTT. Translation: CAWSNTGAQPQHF.